These 26 T cell receptor beta chains were all obtained from the same sample, sequenced in a study of cytomegalovirus exposure and HLA in healthy donors. PCR was performed using 60 Vbeta and 13 Jbeta primers. Repertoires were generated with immunoSEQ multiplex PCR, while TCRdb's copy carries only in-frame clones and drops some. The table records 110,000 to 150,000 clones, about three quarters of them present only once. Material: PBMCs. Receptor source: a male donor in good health and CMV-seropositive.

The chain recombines TRBV6-5 with TRBJ1-1, with D perhaps TRBD1 (5 bases). V shed 5 bases and J shed 2 bases, with 9 bases lying between them. The CDR3 is made up of 13 amino acids. Germline-derived CDR1 and CDR2 are MNHEY and SVGAGI. The CDR3 DNA sequence: TGTGCCAGCAGTGTACAGGCAAACACTGAAGCTTTCTTT. This codes for CASSVQANTEAFF.

This clone counts as medium-sized. Other DNA sequences in this sample translate to the same CDR3. The V and J genes are TRBV9 and TRBJ2-1, with 11 bases matching TRBD1. There are 15 residues in the CDR3. V lost 0 bases to trimming and J lost 7 bases; unmatched junction nucleotides: 3. The germline V gene encodes CDR1 SGDLS and CDR2 YYNGEE. For the CDR3, the DNA is TGTGCCAGCAGCGTAGAGGGACAGGGGGGGAATGAGCAGTTCTTC. Translated, it gives CASSVEGQGGNEQFF.

The chain couples TRBV4-2 to TRBJ1-1; a possible D gene is TRBD1 (6 bases). The CDR3 contains 14 residues. Germline V gene lookup returns CDR1 LGHNA and CDR2 YNFKEQ. V lost 2 bases to trimming and J lost 6 bases, with 13 bases between them. The CDR3 is CASSQLWEGAEAFF. Here the CDR3 DNA reads TGTGCCAGCAGCCAACTGTGGGAGGGGGCTGAAGCTTTCTTT.

The chain links TRBV18 to TRBJ1-1, with D perhaps matching TRBD1 (5 bases). CDR1 KGHSH and CDR2 LQKENI come from the germline V gene. This CDR3 spans 14 amino acids. V gave up 1 base and J gave up 3 bases, with 9 bases separating them. The CDR3 spells CASSPLRVDTEAFF. The CDR3, as DNA: TGTGCCAGCTCACCACTCAGGGTAGACACTGAAGCTTTCTTT.

The chain uses TRBV7-6 and TRBJ2-3; the D gene is possibly TRBD2 (6 bases). CDR1 and CDR2 from the germline V gene are SGHVS and FNYEAQ. This CDR3 spans 13 amino acids. V lost 3 bases and J lost 4, with 8 bases in between. CDR3 sequence: CASSLEGSDTQYF. For the CDR3, the DNA is TGTGCCAGCAGCTTGGAGGGGTCAGATACGCAGTATTTT.

CDR3 nucleotides: TGTGCCAGCAGGGGAAGGGGGTCGTACACTGAAGCTTTCTTT. This codes for CASRGRGSYTEAFF. This chain connects TRBV6-5 to TRBJ1-1, with a tentative D call TRBD1 (6 bases). Germline CDR1 and CDR2: MNHEY and SVGAGI. The ends were cut back, 6 bases at V and 3 bases at J, with 14 bases in the middle. The CDR3 has 14 residues.

The CDR3 nucleotides read TGTGCCAGCTCACCGGACAGGTCCTACGAGCAGTACTTC. Translation gives CASSPDRSYEQYF. This rearrangement joins TRBV18 to TRBJ2-7; 7 nucleotides match TRBD1. The CDR3 length is 13 residues. The V segment lost 3 bases and the J segment 1 base; nucleotides outside the gene matches: 0. Germline CDR1 is KGHSH and CDR2 is LQKENI.

The CDR3 protein is CAIQRDRTTGELFF. For the CDR3, the DNA is TGTGCCATCCAAAGGGACAGGACGACCGGGGAGCTGTTTTTT. The chain links TRBV10-3 to TRBJ2-2; 8 nucleotides agree with TRBD1. Germline V CDR1 and CDR2: ENHRY, SYGVKD. The CDR3 is made up of 14 amino acids. V lost 8 bases to trimming and J lost 5 bases; unmatched junction nucleotides: 7.

This clone was recorded a few times. V gene TRBV15 combines with J gene TRBJ2-3, with TRBD2 matching 8 bases. Germline loops: CDR1 LNHNV, CDR2 YYDKDF (reference sequence). Trimming cost V 0 bases and J 1 base; bases outside gene matches: 0. This CDR3 region has 15 residues. The DNA of the CDR3 is TGTGCCACCAGCAGAGAAGCGGGGGGCACAGATACGCAGTATTTT. It encodes CATSREAGGTDTQYF. Supplemented by reference TRBV15 and TRBJ2-3, the full variable domain reads DAMVIQNPRYQVTQFGKPVTLSCSQTLNHNVMYWYQQKSSQAPKLLFHYYDKDFNNEADTPDNFQSRRPNTSFCFLDIRSPGLGDTAMYLCATSREAGGTDTQYFGPGTRLTVL.

V is TRBV7-6 and J is TRBJ2-1; TRBD1 matches 10 bases. V lost 5 bases to trimming and J lost 8 bases; unmatched junction nucleotides: 6. CDR1 SGHVS and CDR2 FNYEAQ come from the germline V gene. CDR3 size: 14 residues. CDR3 residues: CASSLRDRGHEQFF. CDR3 in DNA: TGTGCCAGCAGCCTCCGGGACAGGGGCCATGAGCAGTTCTTC. Filled out from reference TRBV7-6 and TRBJ2-1, the complete variable domain reads GAGVSQSPRYKVTKRGQDVALRCDPISGHVSLYWYRQALGQGPEFLTYFNYEAQQDKSGLPNDRFSAERPEGSISTLTIQRTEQRDSAMYRCASSLRDRGHEQFFGPGTRLTVL.

In regard to this clone: The sample carries other DNA sequences with the same CDR3. The chain couples TRBV27 to TRBJ2-1, with 7 bases matching TRBD2. This CDR3 comprises 14 residues. Unmatched junction bases numbered 3, after V lost 3 bases and J lost 4 bases. Germline CDR1 and CDR2: MNHEY and SMNVEV (reference sequence). CDR3 nucleotides: TGTGCCAGCAGTTTGGGGGGGAATTACAATGAGCAGTTCTTC. As protein: CASSLGGNYNEQFF.

The chain joins TRBV6-4 to TRBJ1-1, with a tentative D call TRBD1 (6 bases). The CDR3 sequence is 13 residues long. CDR1 MRHNA and CDR2 SNTAGT come from the germline V gene. With 5 bases removed from V and 1 base from J, the gap between germline ends came to 8 bases. CDR3 sequence: CASSKQGNTEAFF. The CDR3, as DNA: TGTGCCAGCAGTAAACAGGGGAACACTGAAGCTTTCTTT.

The genes are TRBV7-3 and TRBJ2-7; 10 bases line up with TRBD2. V lost 1 base, J lost 2 bases, and 5 bases stayed unmatched. CDR1 is SGHTA and CDR2 is FQGTGA in the germline V gene. The CDR3 length is 16 residues. CDR3 sequence (DNA): TGTGCCAGCAGCTTAAACCCAGCGGGAGGGGCCTACGAGCAGTACTTC. This encodes CASSLNPAGGAYEQYF.

The rearrangement uses TRBV15 and TRBJ1-5; D is perhaps TRBD1 (5 bases). Trimming cost V 1 base and J 2 bases, with 18 bases left between them. Germline V gene lookup returns CDR1 LNHNV and CDR2 YYDKDF (reference sequence). The CDR3 length is 18 residues. In DNA form, the CDR3 reads TGTGCCACCAGCAGAGGGTCCGGGACTGGGGGAGGCAATCAGCCCCAGCATTTT. Translating gives CATSRGSGTGGGNQPQHF.

The rearrangement joins TRBV19 to TRBJ2-7; 14 bases match TRBD2. The CDR3 is made up of 15 amino acids. The germline CDR1 and CDR2 sequences are LNHDA and SQIVND (reference sequence). With V trimmed by 5 bases and J by 4 bases, 4 bases remained unmatched. The CDR3: CASSLGTSGSYEQYF. Written as DNA, the CDR3 is TGTGCCAGTAGTCTTGGGACTAGCGGGAGTTACGAGCAGTACTTC.

As to this clone: Germline and junction disagree at one end, which may indicate a read error. The gene calls are TRBV29-1 and TRBJ2-1; TRBD2 matches 8 bases. Germline CDR1 SQVTM, CDR2 ANQGSEA. The CDR3 covers 11 residues. CDR3 amino acids: CSVEGPGLGVF. The CDR3 nucleotides are TGCAGCGTTGAAGGTCCGGGACTAGGCGTCTTC.

This chain connects TRBV19 to TRBJ1-4, with 7 bases that match TRBD1. V was clipped by 3 bases and J by 8 bases; unmatched bases: 9. The CDR3 length is 15 residues. Per the germline V gene, CDR1 is LNHDA and CDR2 is SQIVND (reference sequence). CDR3 loop: CASSIFRQGKEKLFF. CDR3 DNA: TGTGCCAGTAGTATTTTTAGACAGGGCAAGGAAAAACTGTTTTTT.

Comments on this clone: Other nucleotide sequences from this sample produce the same CDR3. The chain couples TRBV6-5 to TRBJ1-6; the D gene is possibly TRBD1 (5 bases). Germline V gene sequence: CDR1 MNHEY, CDR2 SVGAGI. CDR3 size: 15 residues. V was pared by 0 bases and J by 10 bases, with 13 bases between. The CDR3: CASSYSRQGRSPLHF. The CDR3 DNA reads as TGTGCCAGCAGTTACTCCCGGCAGGGAAGATCACCCCTCCACTTT.

V gene TRBV4-3 combines with J gene TRBJ2-7; 8 bases match TRBD2. In germline, CDR1 is LGHNA, CDR2 YSLEER. After removal of 3 bases from V and 5 bases from J, the junction contained 3 bases not matched to a gene. The CDR3 contains 13 residues. The DNA for the CDR3 is TGCGCCAGCAGCCATGGTAGCGGGGACGAGCAGTACTTC. Translation: CASSHGSGDEQYF.

The CDR3 coding sequence is TGTGCCAGCAGCTTTCCCGGAGATAATGAAAAACTGTTTTTT. It encodes CASSFPGDNEKLFF. J is TRBJ1-4 and V is TRBV5-4; D remains unclear. There are 14 residues in the CDR3. V lost 2 bases and J lost 4, with 9 bases in between. Germline-derived CDR1 and CDR2 are SGHNT and YYREEE (reference sequence).

This clone was seen just once. V is TRBV6-5 and J is TRBJ1-1; possible D gene TRBD1, 5 bases. The CDR3 is 14 residues long. The V gene's germline CDR1 is MNHEY and CDR2 SVGAGI. V was shortened by 2 bases and J by 4 bases, with 11 bases between the two germline ends. The CDR3 region has the DNA TGTGCCAGCAGTTACGACAGTGGGGCCACTGAAGCTTTCTTT. This codes for CASSYDSGATEAFF.

V is TRBV6-5 and J is TRBJ2-3, with 7 positions matching TRBD2. Germline V gene data show CDR1 as MNHEY and CDR2 as SVGAGI. After removal of 6 bases from V and 2 bases from J, the junction contained 8 bases not matched to a gene. The CDR3 has 15 amino acids. CDR3 in DNA: TGTGCCAGCAGAAACCGCGGGGGACTCACAGATACGCAGTATTTT. It is translated as CASRNRGGLTDTQYF.

V usage is TRBV29-1 and J usage is TRBJ2-1, with D possibly TRBD1 on 7 matching bases. Germline values: CDR1 SQVTM, CDR2 ANQGSEA. The germline V and J ends were trimmed by 2 bases and 0 bases, with 20 bases remaining between them. The CDR3 is 18 residues long. The CDR3 reads CSVESPTGYGSSYNEQFF. CDR3 sequence (DNA): TGCAGCGTTGAAAGTCCGACAGGGTACGGGAGCTCCTACAATGAGCAGTTCTTC.

This chain uses TRBV18 with TRBJ2-1; 9 bases match TRBD2. Looked up from germline, CDR1 is KGHSH and CDR2 is LQKENI. J was trimmed by 4 bases and V by 5 bases; bases with no gene match: 6. CDR3 length equals 15 residues. CDR3 DNA: TGTGCCAGCTCAGGCGGGAGGGCCTCGTACAATGAGCAGTTCTTC. Translation: CASSGGRASYNEQFF.

J is TRBJ2-7 and V is TRBV2, with D possibly being TRBD1 (6 bases). This CDR3 contains 13 residues. Trimming pared 8 bases from V and 3 bases from J, leaving 14 bases between. Germline lookup yields CDR1 SNHLY and CDR2 FYNNEI. CDR3 in DNA: TGTGCCAGCCTCCAACAGGGAGTCTACGAGCAGTACTTC. The encoded protein is CASLQQGVYEQYF.

The chain uses TRBV7-9 and TRBJ1-1, with D maybe TRBD1 (6 bases). The CDR3 extends over 16 amino acids. V lost 0 bases and J 1 base, leaving 12 bases between the germline ends. CDR1 is SEHNR and CDR2 is FQNEAQ in the germline V gene (reference sequence). The CDR3 DNA sequence: TGTGCCAGCAGCTTAGCCCCGGACAGCAAGAACACTGAAGCTTTCTTT. As protein: CASSLAPDSKNTEAFF.